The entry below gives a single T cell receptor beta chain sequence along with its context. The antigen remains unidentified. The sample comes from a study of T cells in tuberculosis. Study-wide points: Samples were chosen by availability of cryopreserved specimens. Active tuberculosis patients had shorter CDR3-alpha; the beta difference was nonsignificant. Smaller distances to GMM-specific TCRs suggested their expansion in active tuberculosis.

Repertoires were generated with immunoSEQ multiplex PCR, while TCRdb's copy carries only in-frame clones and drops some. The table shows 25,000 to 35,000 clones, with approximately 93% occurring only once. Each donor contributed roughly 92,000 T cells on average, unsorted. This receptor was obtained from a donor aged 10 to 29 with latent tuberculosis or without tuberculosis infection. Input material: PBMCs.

Here the CDR3 reads CASSVGASGSTDTQYF. Written as DNA, the CDR3 is TGTGCCAGCAGCGTAGGGGCTAGCGGGAGCACAGATACGCAGTATTTT. The chain links TRBV9 to TRBJ2-3; 8 nucleotides line up with TRBD2. Germline V lookup: CDR1 SGDLS, CDR2 YYNGEE. This CDR3 is built from 16 residues. J gave up 0 bases and V 0 bases, and 3 bases lay outside the gene matches.